The rows below give T cell receptor beta chains drawn from one sample of a study of blood T cell repertoires in COVID-19. TCRdb's table, derived via immunoSEQ multiplex PCR, lists solely in-frame clones and lacks some. The sample yields 250,000 to 300,000 clones, under 90% seen once. Sequences were obtained from peripheral blood. These receptor sequences come from a middle-aged woman who had recovered from COVID-19. CDR3s include the opening cysteine and the closing phenylalanine or tryptophan. The order of the fields is CDR3 DNA, CDR3 protein, V gene, clone size, D gene, J gene. A D gene is named only where the DNA matches it firmly. Clone size is not always given. Where it is, it says once, few, many or a class for expanded clones.

CDR3 DNA: TGCAGCGTTGGCGGGACAGCGAACACTGAAGCTTTCTTT
CDR3 protein: CSVGGTANTEAFF
V gene: TRBV29-1
clone size: -
D gene: TRBD1
J gene: TRBJ1-1

CDR3 DNA: TGTGCCAGCAGCTTAGGGGGACAGGGCAATCAGCCCCAGCATTTT
CDR3 protein: CASSLGGQGNQPQHF
V gene: TRBV11-2
clone size: -
D gene: TRBD1
J gene: TRBJ1-5

CDR3 DNA: TGTGCCAGCAGTGAATCGCGAAACAATTCACCCCTCCACTTT
CDR3 protein: CASSESRNNSPLHF
V gene: TRBV25-1
clone size: -
D gene: -
J gene: TRBJ1-6

CDR3 DNA: TGTGCCAGCAGCTTAGCGCCTAGCGGGGGTTACAATGAGCAGTTCTTC
CDR3 protein: CASSLAPSGGYNEQFF
V gene: TRBV7-8
clone size: once
D gene: TRBD2
J gene: TRBJ2-1

CDR3 DNA: TGTGCCAGCAGCTCGAGACGGACAGGGAGGGGGACCCAGTACTTC
CDR3 protein: CASSSRRTGRGTQYF
V gene: TRBV7-2
clone size: -
D gene: -
J gene: TRBJ2-5

CDR3 DNA: TGTGCCACCAGTGAACCCGGGTCCTCCGTGGGTACGCAGTATTTT
CDR3 protein: CATSEPGSSVGTQYF
V gene: TRBV24-1
clone size: -
D gene: -
J gene: TRBJ2-3

CDR3 DNA: TGTGCCAGTAGTACCACAGATGGTTCACCCCTCCACTTT
CDR3 protein: CASSTTDGSPLHF
V gene: TRBV19
clone size: -
D gene: -
J gene: TRBJ1-6

CDR3 DNA: TGTGCCAGCAGCCAAGACCTCCCGGGACATAGGTCCACCGGGGAGCTGTTTTTT
CDR3 protein: CASSQDLPGHRSTGELFF
V gene: TRBV3-1/TRBV3-2
clone size: -
D gene: -
J gene: TRBJ2-2

CDR3 DNA: TGTGCCACAGGACAGGGGACGATCCTAAACTATGGCTACACCTTC
CDR3 protein: CATGQGTILNYGYTF
V gene: TRBV6-5
clone size: -
D gene: TRBD1
J gene: TRBJ1-2

CDR3 DNA: TGTGCCAGTAGTATCGGACAGGTGGATCGTACTGAAGCTTTCTTT
CDR3 protein: CASSIGQVDRTEAFF
V gene: TRBV19
clone size: -
D gene: TRBD1
J gene: TRBJ1-1

CDR3 DNA: TGTGCCAGCAGCCCGCCCACGGGAGCCAACGTCCTGACTTTC
CDR3 protein: CASSPPTGANVLTF
V gene: TRBV7-3
clone size: once
D gene: -
J gene: TRBJ2-6

CDR3 DNA: TGTGCCAGCAGTTTCTCTTCCGGGAGCTCCTACAATGAGCAGTTCTTC
CDR3 protein: CASSFSSGSSYNEQFF
V gene: TRBV28
clone size: few
D gene: -
J gene: TRBJ2-1

CDR3 DNA: TGTGCCAGCAGCGGACTAGCGGGAGTGTCAGATACGCAGTATTTT
CDR3 protein: CASSGLAGVSDTQYF
V gene: TRBV6-4
clone size: -
D gene: TRBD2
J gene: TRBJ2-3

CDR3 DNA: TGCGCCAGCAGTGAGCGAGGAGCCCCCAATCAGCCCCAGCATTTT
CDR3 protein: CASSERGAPNQPQHF
V gene: TRBV10-2
clone size: -
D gene: -
J gene: TRBJ1-5

CDR3 DNA: TGTGCCAGCAGCCCCCGACAGGCGATCGACACTGAAGCTTTCTTT
CDR3 protein: CASSPRQAIDTEAFF
V gene: TRBV7-8
clone size: -
D gene: -
J gene: TRBJ1-1

CDR3 DNA: TGCGCCAGCAGCTTGGCCTCTAGGGTCGGGAGGGCCCCTTACAATGAGCAGTTCTTC
CDR3 protein: CASSLASRVGRAPYNEQFF
V gene: TRBV5-1
clone size: -
D gene: TRBD2
J gene: TRBJ2-1

CDR3 DNA: TGTGCCAGCAGGGCTGTTCGGGAGCCCCAGCATTTT
CDR3 protein: CASRAVREPQHF
V gene: TRBV5-4
clone size: few
D gene: -
J gene: TRBJ1-5

CDR3 DNA: TGTGCCTGGAGCCGGGAGGCTATGGGGGAGCAGTACTTC
CDR3 protein: CAWSREAMGEQYF
V gene: TRBV30
clone size: -
D gene: TRBD2
J gene: TRBJ2-7

CDR3 DNA: TGCGCCAGCAGCCGTAGTGGGAGCCGAGAGACCCAGTACTTC
CDR3 protein: CASSRSGSRETQYF
V gene: TRBV5-1
clone size: -
D gene: -
J gene: TRBJ2-5

CDR3 DNA: TGTGCCAGCAGCTCAAGGCCGGGGAGCACAGATACGCAGTATTTT
CDR3 protein: CASSSRPGSTDTQYF
V gene: TRBV7-2
clone size: -
D gene: -
J gene: TRBJ2-3

CDR3 DNA: TGCGCCAGCAGCCCTCCGGGACAGGGAACACAGTACTTC
CDR3 protein: CASSPPGQGTQYF
V gene: TRBV4-1
clone size: -
D gene: TRBD1
J gene: TRBJ2-5

CDR3 DNA: TGCGCCAGCAGCCAAGTGTCAGGGTCCGGGGAGCTGTTTTTT
CDR3 protein: CASSQVSGSGELFF
V gene: TRBV4-1
clone size: -
D gene: -
J gene: TRBJ2-2

CDR3 DNA: TGCGCCAGCAGCTTGTTACAGGGCTATGGGAATGAGCAGTTCTTC
CDR3 protein: CASSLLQGYGNEQFF
V gene: TRBV5-1
clone size: -
D gene: -
J gene: TRBJ2-1

CDR3 DNA: TGTGCCAGCAATACCCTATACGAGCAGTACTTC
CDR3 protein: CASNTLYEQYF
V gene: TRBV2
clone size: -
D gene: -
J gene: TRBJ2-7

CDR3 DNA: TGTGCCAGCAGCGCCCGGACAGGGGATAATGAAAAACTGTTTTTT
CDR3 protein: CASSARTGDNEKLFF
V gene: TRBV5-6
clone size: -
D gene: TRBD1
J gene: TRBJ1-4

CDR3 DNA: TGTGCCAGCAGTGAAGCGGCGGATAGGGGATATGTAGGGTATGGCTACACCTTC
CDR3 protein: CASSEAADRGYVGYGYTF
V gene: TRBV6-1
clone size: -
D gene: -
J gene: TRBJ1-2

CDR3 DNA: TGTGCCAGCAGCCGGAACCCGGGACAGGGGCAAGAGACCCAGTACTTC
CDR3 protein: CASSRNPGQGQETQYF
V gene: TRBV3-1/TRBV3-2
clone size: -
D gene: TRBD1
J gene: TRBJ2-5

CDR3 DNA: TGTGCCACCAGTGATTTGGGGGCCGGCTCCTACAATGAGCAGTTCTTC
CDR3 protein: CATSDLGAGSYNEQFF
V gene: TRBV24-1
clone size: -
D gene: -
J gene: TRBJ2-1

CDR3 DNA: TGTGCCAGTAGTAAACCGGACAGGGGTGGACAGCCCCAGCATTTT
CDR3 protein: CASSKPDRGGQPQHF
V gene: TRBV19
clone size: few
D gene: TRBD1
J gene: TRBJ1-5

CDR3 DNA: TGTGCCAGCAGCTCTCTAGGACAGGACCGATACGAGCAGTACTTC
CDR3 protein: CASSSLGQDRYEQYF
V gene: TRBV11-2
clone size: -
D gene: TRBD1
J gene: TRBJ2-7

CDR3 DNA: TGTGCCATCAGTGAGGACATTTTGAGCAATCAGCCCCAGCATTTT
CDR3 protein: CAISEDILSNQPQHF
V gene: TRBV10-3
clone size: few
D gene: -
J gene: TRBJ1-5

CDR3 DNA: TGTGCAAGTCGCCTAGACGCTAGCGGATACAATGAGCAGTTCTTC
CDR3 protein: CASRLDASGYNEQFF
V gene: TRBV12-2
clone size: once
D gene: -
J gene: TRBJ2-1

CDR3 DNA: TGTGCCAGCAGTTCAGAGGGACAGGGGTTTAATGGCTACACCTTC
CDR3 protein: CASSSEGQGFNGYTF
V gene: TRBV27
clone size: -
D gene: TRBD1
J gene: TRBJ1-2

CDR3 DNA: TGTGCCAGCAGCTTCCTCCAGGGGCATTACGAGCAGTACTTC
CDR3 protein: CASSFLQGHYEQYF
V gene: TRBV7-9
clone size: -
D gene: -
J gene: TRBJ2-7

CDR3 DNA: TGTGCCAGTAGTATTACGGGACTAGCGAACACCGGAGAGCTGTTTTTT
CDR3 protein: CASSITGLANTGELFF
V gene: TRBV19
clone size: once
D gene: TRBD2
J gene: TRBJ2-2